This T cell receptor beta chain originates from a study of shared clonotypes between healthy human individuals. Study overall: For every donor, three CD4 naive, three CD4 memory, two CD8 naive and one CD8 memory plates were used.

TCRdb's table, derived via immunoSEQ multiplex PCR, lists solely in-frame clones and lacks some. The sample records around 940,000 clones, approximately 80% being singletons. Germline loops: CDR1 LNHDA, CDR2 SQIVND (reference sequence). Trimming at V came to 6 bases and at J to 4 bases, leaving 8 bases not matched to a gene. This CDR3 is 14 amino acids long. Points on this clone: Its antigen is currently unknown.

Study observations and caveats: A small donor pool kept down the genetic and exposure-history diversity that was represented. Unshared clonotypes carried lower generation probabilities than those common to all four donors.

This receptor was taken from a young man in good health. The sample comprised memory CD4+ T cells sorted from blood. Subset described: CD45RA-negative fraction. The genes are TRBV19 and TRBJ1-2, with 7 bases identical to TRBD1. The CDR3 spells CASRDDRAVYGYTF. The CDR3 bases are TGTGCCAGTAGAGACGACAGGGCGGTCTATGGCTACACCTTC.